Shown below are 21 T cell receptor beta chains from a single sample sequenced in a study of T cell responses to AZD1222 COVID-19 vaccine. The protocol was immunoSEQ multiplex PCR, while the TCRdb copy is restricted to in-frame clones and leaves out a portion. This repertoire shows approximately 120,000 clones, more than 70% found once; its top ten account for about 4.4%. The sequencing used peripheral blood, collected 28 days after the second AZD1222 dose. All receptors derive from an adult who received the AZD1222 COVID-19 vaccine.

The chain employs TRBV6-2 or TRBV6-3 and TRBJ2-6; maybe TRBD1 (6 bases). CDR3 length: 14 amino acids. V was clipped by 5 bases and J by 2 bases, with 7 bases between them. CDR1 is MNHEY and CDR2 is SVGEGT in the germline V gene. The CDR3 loop is CASSEGAGANVLTF. CDR3 coding DNA: TGTGCCAGCAGTGAGGGGGCTGGGGCCAACGTCCTGACTTTC.

This clone was seen a handful of times. The chain joins TRBV7-9 to TRBJ1-2, with 7 bases that match TRBD1. V shed 5 bases, J shed 0 bases, and the junction held 3 bases outside the gene matches. CDR1 is SEHNR, CDR2 FQNEAQ, per germline (reference sequence). The CDR3 length is 14 residues. The CDR3 DNA reads TGTGCCAGCAGCCGGGACAGCCCTAACTATGGCTACACCTTC. Translating gives CASSRDSPNYGYTF.

The V gene is TRBV5-5, the J gene TRBJ1-4; possibly TRBD1 for D (5 bases). CDR3 size: 16 residues. Germline assignment: CDR1 SGHKS and CDR2 YYEKEE (reference sequence). V was trimmed by 0 bases and J by 3 bases, leaving 12 bases between them. The CDR3 DNA follows: TGTGCCAGCAGCTTGGCGAACCGGGGACCTAATGAAAAACTGTTTTTT. It yields the protein CASSLANRGPNEKLFF.

The rearrangement links TRBV27 to TRBJ2-7; the D is unclear. The CDR3 length is 17 residues. The V gene lost 4 bases and the J gene lost 0 bases, with 19 bases spanning the gap. Germline CDR1 reads MNHEY; CDR2 reads SMNVEV (reference sequence). The CDR3 region has the DNA TGTGCCAGCAGTTCCCTGGCCAAGGGTACGAGCTCCTACGAGCAGTACTTC. This encodes CASSSLAKGTSSYEQYF.

The CDR3 sequence: CASTRGTKNTGELFF. The CDR3 DNA follows: TGTGCCAGCACCAGGGGGACGAAGAACACCGGGGAGCTGTTTTTT. The rearrangement uses TRBV6-5 and TRBJ2-2, with 7 bases identical to TRBD1. CDR3 length equals 15 residues. The V segment lost 7 bases and the J segment 1 base; nucleotides outside the gene matches: 6. Germline V gene sequence: CDR1 MNHEY, CDR2 SVGAGI.

The chain uses TRBV10-3 and TRBJ2-7; 9 nucleotides align to TRBD2. J gave up 7 bases and V 3 bases, and 7 bases lay outside the gene matches. Looked up from germline, CDR1 is ENHRY and CDR2 is SYGVKD. The CDR3 runs to 14 residues. DNA for the CDR3: TGTGCCATCAGTGATCTTGCGGGGGGGCGTGAGCAGTACTTC. Amino acids: CAISDLAGGREQYF.

The rearrangement uses TRBV28 and TRBJ2-3; 9 positions match TRBD2. This CDR3 comprises 16 residues. V was clipped by 6 bases and J by 1 base; unmatched bases: 8. The germline CDR1 and CDR2 sequences are MDHEN and SYDVKM. The CDR3 bases are TGTGCCAGCAGCCCGCCGACTAGCGGACGCACAGATACGCAGTATTTT. This translates into CASSPPTSGRTDTQYF. The variable domain in full, with the rest retrieved from reference TRBV28 and TRBJ2-3, is DVKVTQSSRYLVKRTGEKVFLECVQDMDHENMFWYRQDPGLGLRLIYFSYDVKMKEKGDIPEGYSVSREKKERFSLILESASTNQTSMYLCASSPPTSGRTDTQYFGPGTRLTVL.

The chain couples TRBV10-2 to TRBJ2-2, with 7 bases fitting TRBD2. The V segment lost 5 bases and the J segment 7 bases; nucleotides outside the gene matches: 7. This CDR3 is built from 14 residues. The V gene's germline CDR1 is WSHSY and CDR2 SAAADI. The CDR3 reads CASSSGVLGGELFF. The CDR3, as DNA: TGCGCCAGCAGTAGCGGGGTCCTGGGCGGGGAGCTGTTTTTT.

The gene calls are TRBV11-2 and TRBJ2-2, with TRBD1 identical over 8 bases. CDR1 SGHAT and CDR2 FQNNGV come from the germline V gene. The CDR3 runs to 14 residues. The ends lost 5 bases at V and 12 bases at J; junction bases unmatched: 11. The CDR3, as DNA: TGTGCCAGCAGCCCCAGGACAGGGAAGGAAAAGCTGTTTTTT. Amino acid sequence: CASSPRTGKEKLFF.

This clone was observed once. This chain links TRBV6-2 or TRBV6-3 with TRBJ1-1; 9 bases agree with TRBD1. J lost 4 bases, V lost 4 bases, and 4 bases had no gene match. Germline assignment: CDR1 MNHEY and CDR2 SVGEGT. This CDR3 contains 14 residues. DNA of the CDR3: TGTGCCAGCAGTTCCGTGACAGGGGGCACTGAAGCTTTCTTT. It codes for CASSSVTGGTEAFF.

The chain joins TRBV6-2 or TRBV6-3 to TRBJ2-7; 10 nucleotides line up with TRBD1. Germline-derived CDR1 and CDR2 are MNHEY and SVGEGT. The CDR3 runs to 15 residues. With 2 bases clipped from V and 4 bases from J, the junction kept 5 bases outside the gene matches. The CDR3 loop is CASSYTGTGDYEQYF. The CDR3, as DNA: TGTGCCAGCAGTTACACTGGGACAGGGGATTACGAGCAGTACTTC.

The rearrangement uses TRBV5-4 and TRBJ1-3, with D perhaps TRBD1 (5 bases). This CDR3 spans 15 amino acids. CDR1 and CDR2 from the germline V gene are SGHNT and YYREEE (reference sequence). V was trimmed by 2 bases and J by 0 bases, leaving 9 bases between them. CDR3 in amino acids: CASSFDSSSGNTIYF. The CDR3 DNA follows: TGTGCCAGCAGCTTCGACAGTTCCTCTGGAAACACCATATATTTT.

This clone was counted once. CDR3 DNA sequence: TGTGCCAGCAGCACCCAGACAGGGGAAAGCTACACCTTC. Its translation is CASSTQTGESYTF. The chain carries TRBV7-2 and TRBJ1-2; 8 bases agree with TRBD1. Germline V gene lookup returns CDR1 SGHTA and CDR2 FQGNSA. The CDR3 totals 13 residues. V lost 5 bases and J lost 9; bases outside the gene matches: 8. Drawing the rest from reference TRBV7-2 and TRBJ1-2, the complete variable domain is GAGVSQSPSNKVTEKGKDVELRCDPISGHTALYWYRQSLGQGLEFLIYFQGNSAPDKSGLPSDRFSAERTGGSVSTLTIQRTQQEDSAVYLCASSTQTGESYTFGSGTRLTVV.

This clone was counted many times. The chain combines TRBV7-3 with TRBJ2-1; 8 nucleotides align to TRBD2. Germline trimming cut 5 bases from V and 10 bases from J; bases unmatched to any gene: 13. Per germline, CDR1 SGHTA and CDR2 FQGTGA. The CDR3 sequence is 15 residues long. This chain's CDR3 is CASSPGVAGPLEQFF. CDR3 DNA sequence: TGTGCCAGCAGCCCCGGGGTAGCGGGGCCCCTGGAGCAGTTCTTC.

The count of this clone is one. The chain uses TRBV27 and TRBJ2-7; D gene ambiguous. CDR3 length: 13 amino acids. V lost 3 bases, J lost 2 bases, and 8 bases lay in between. The germline V gene encodes CDR1 MNHEY and CDR2 SMNVEV (reference sequence). The CDR3 here is CASSFASAYEQYF. In DNA, the CDR3 is TGTGCCAGCAGTTTTGCATCTGCCTACGAGCAGTACTTC.

The chain uses TRBV11-3 and TRBJ1-6; a weak D match, TRBD1 (5 bases). The CDR3 contains 16 residues. In germline, CDR1 is SGHNT, CDR2 YENEEA. The V end was cut by 2 bases, the J end by 5 bases, with 13 bases between. This CDR3 is CASSLPSQGDNSPLHF. The CDR3 nucleotides read TGTGCCAGCAGCTTACCATCGCAGGGTGATAATTCACCCCTCCACTTT.

V is TRBV3-1 (or the pseudogene TRBV3-2) and J is TRBJ1-2; maybe TRBD1 (6 bases). The CDR3 sequence is 15 residues long. Deletions cut 1 base from V and 1 base from J, with 10 bases between. Germline CDR1 and CDR2: LGHDT and YNNKEL (reference sequence). The chain's CDR3 is CASSQGNRVNYGYTF. The CDR3 bases are TGTGCCAGCAGCCAAGGGAACAGGGTTAACTATGGCTACACCTTC.

This rearrangement joins TRBV9 to TRBJ1-2, with D hard to call. Trimming took off 0 bases at V and 2 bases at J, with 11 bases between the two ends. This CDR3 has 15 residues. The germline CDR1 and CDR2 sequences are SGDLS and YYNGEE. As DNA, the CDR3 is TGTGCCAGCAGCGTAGAGGTCTCCAGGAACTATGGCTACACCTTC. Translated: CASSVEVSRNYGYTF. Full variable domain (missing parts from reference TRBV9 and TRBJ1-2): DSGVTQTPKHLITATGQRVTLRCSPRSGDLSVYWYQQSLDQGLQFLIQYYNGEERAKGNILERFSAQQFPDLHSELNLSSLELGDSALYFCASSVEVSRNYGYTFGSGTRLTVV.

This rearrangement joins TRBV19 to TRBJ1-2; unclear D gene. V was shortened by 3 bases and J by 5 bases, with 13 bases between the two germline ends. The CDR3 is made up of 14 amino acids. In germline, CDR1 is LNHDA, CDR2 SQIVND (reference sequence). The CDR3, as DNA: TGTGCCAGTAGTATCCTGGCAGCAGTTTATGGCTACACCTTC. Encoded protein: CASSILAAVYGYTF. The full variable domain, its missing parts supplied by reference TRBV19 and TRBJ1-2, is DGGITQSPKYLFRKEGQNVTLSCEQNLNHDAMYWYRQDPGQGLRLIYYSQIVNDFQKGDIAEGYSVSREKKESFPLTVTSAQKNPTAFYLCASSILAAVYGYTFGSGTRLTVV.

This chain links TRBV27 with TRBJ2-7, with 7 bases identical to TRBD1. The V gene's germline CDR1 is MNHEY and CDR2 SMNVEV (reference sequence). V was pared by 4 bases and J by 3 bases, with 9 bases of the junction left unmatched. The CDR3 loop spans 15 amino acids. The CDR3 region has the DNA TGTGCCAGCAGTTCGTTCGGACAGGTGAACTACGAGCAGTACTTC. Translation gives CASSSFGQVNYEQYF.

The chain carries TRBV10-3 and TRBJ1-2; 10 bases align to TRBD1. Germline loops: CDR1 ENHRY, CDR2 SYGVKD. The CDR3 is 14 amino acids. V dropped 10 bases and J dropped 6; count of bases not matched to a gene: 11. The CDR3 protein is CATMPGQGPNGYTF. The DNA for the CDR3 is TGTGCCACTATGCCGGGACAGGGGCCTAATGGCTACACCTTC.